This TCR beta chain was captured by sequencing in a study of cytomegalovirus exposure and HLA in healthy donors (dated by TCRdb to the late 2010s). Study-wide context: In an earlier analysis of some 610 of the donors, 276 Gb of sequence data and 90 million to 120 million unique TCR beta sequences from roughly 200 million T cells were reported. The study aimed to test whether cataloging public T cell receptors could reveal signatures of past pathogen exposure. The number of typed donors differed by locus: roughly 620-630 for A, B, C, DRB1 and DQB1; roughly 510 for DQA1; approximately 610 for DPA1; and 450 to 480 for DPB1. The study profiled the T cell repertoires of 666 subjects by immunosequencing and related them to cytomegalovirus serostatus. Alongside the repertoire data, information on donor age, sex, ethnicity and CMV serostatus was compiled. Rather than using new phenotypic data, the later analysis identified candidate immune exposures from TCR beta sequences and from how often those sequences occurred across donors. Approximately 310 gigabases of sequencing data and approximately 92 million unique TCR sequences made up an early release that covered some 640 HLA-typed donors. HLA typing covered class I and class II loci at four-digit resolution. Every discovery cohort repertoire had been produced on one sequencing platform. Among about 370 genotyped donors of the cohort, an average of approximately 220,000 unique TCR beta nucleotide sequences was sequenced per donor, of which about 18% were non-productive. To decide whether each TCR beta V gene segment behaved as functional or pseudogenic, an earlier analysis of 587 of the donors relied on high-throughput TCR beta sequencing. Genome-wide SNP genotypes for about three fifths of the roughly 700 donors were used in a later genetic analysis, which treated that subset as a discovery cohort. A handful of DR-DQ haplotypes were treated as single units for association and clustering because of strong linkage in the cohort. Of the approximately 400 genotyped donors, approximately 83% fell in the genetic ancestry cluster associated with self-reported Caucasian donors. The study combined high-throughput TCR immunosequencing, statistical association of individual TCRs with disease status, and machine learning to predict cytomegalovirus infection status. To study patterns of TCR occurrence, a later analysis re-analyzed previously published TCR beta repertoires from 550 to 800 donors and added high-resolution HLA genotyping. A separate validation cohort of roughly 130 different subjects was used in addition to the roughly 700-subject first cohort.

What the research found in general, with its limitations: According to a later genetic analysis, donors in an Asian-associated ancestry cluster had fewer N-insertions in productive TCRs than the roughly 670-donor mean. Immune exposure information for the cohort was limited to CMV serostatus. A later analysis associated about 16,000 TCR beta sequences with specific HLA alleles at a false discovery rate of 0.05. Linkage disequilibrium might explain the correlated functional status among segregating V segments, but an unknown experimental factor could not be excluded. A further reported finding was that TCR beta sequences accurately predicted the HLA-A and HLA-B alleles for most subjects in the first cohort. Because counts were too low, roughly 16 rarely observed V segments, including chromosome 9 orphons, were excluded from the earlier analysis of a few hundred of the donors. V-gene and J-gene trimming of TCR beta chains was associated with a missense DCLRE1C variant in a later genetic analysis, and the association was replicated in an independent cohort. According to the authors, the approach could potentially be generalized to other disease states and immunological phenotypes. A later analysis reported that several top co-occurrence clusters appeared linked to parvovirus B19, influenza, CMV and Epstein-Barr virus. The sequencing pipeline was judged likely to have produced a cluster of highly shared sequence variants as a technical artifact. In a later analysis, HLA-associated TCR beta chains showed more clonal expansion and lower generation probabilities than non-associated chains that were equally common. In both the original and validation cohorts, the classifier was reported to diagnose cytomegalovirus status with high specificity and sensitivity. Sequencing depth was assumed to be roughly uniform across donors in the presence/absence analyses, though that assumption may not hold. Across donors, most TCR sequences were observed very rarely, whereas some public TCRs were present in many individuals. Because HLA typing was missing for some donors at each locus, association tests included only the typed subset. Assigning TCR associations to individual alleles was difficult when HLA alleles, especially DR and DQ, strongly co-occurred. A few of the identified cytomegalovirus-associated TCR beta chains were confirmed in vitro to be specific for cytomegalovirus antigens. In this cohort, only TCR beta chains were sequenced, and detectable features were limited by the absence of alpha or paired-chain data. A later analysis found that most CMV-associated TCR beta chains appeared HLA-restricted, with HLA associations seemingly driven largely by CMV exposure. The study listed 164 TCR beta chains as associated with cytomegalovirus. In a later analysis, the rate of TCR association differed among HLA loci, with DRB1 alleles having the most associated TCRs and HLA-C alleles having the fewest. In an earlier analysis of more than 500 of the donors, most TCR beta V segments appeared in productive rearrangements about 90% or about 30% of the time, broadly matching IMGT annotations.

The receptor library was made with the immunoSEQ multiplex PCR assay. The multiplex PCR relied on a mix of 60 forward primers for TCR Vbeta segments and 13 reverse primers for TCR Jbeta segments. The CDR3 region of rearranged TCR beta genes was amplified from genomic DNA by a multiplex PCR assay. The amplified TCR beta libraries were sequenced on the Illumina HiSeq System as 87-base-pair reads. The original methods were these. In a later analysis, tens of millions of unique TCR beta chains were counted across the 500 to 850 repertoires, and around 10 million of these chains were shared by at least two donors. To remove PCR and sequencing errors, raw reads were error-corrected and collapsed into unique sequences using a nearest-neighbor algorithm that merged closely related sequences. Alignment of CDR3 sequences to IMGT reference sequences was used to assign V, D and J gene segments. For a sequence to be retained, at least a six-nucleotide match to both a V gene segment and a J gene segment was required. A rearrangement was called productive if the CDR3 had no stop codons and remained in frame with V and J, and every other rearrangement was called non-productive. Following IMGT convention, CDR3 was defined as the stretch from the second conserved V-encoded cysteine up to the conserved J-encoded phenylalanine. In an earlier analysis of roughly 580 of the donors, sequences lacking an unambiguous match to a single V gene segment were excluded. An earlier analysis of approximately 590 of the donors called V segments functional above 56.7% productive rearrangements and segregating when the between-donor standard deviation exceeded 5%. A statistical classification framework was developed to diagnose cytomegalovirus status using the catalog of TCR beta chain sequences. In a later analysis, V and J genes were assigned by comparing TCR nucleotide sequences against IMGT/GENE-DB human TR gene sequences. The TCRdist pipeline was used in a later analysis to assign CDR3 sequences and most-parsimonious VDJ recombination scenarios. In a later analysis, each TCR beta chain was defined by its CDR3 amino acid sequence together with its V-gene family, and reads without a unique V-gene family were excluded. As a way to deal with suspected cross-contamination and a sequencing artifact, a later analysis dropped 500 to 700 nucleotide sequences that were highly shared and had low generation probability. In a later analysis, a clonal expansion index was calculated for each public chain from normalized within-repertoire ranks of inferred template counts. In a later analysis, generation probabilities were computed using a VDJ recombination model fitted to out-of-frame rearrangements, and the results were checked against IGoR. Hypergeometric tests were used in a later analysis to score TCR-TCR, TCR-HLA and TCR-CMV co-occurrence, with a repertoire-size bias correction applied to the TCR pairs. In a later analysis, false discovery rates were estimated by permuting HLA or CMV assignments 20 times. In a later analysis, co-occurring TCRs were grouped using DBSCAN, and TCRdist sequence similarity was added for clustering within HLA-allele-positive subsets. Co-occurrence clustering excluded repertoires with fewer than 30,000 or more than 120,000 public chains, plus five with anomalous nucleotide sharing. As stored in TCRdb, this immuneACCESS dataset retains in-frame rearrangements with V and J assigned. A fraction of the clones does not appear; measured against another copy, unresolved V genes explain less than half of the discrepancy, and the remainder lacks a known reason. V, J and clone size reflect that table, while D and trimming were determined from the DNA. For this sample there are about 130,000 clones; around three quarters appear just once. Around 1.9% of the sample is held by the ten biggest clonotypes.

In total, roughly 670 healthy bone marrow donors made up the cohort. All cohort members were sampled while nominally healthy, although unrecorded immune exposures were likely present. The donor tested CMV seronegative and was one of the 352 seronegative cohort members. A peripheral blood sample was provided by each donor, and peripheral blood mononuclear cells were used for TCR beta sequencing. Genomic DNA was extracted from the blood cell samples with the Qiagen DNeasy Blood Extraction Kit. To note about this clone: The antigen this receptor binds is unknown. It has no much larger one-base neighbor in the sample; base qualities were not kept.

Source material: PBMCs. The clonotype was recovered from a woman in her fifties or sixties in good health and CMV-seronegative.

The DNA sequence is as follows: TGTGCCAGCAGTTTTAGTGTGGACACTGAAGCTTTCTTT. Its protein is CASSFSVDTEAFF. The rearrangement joined TRBV28 to TRBJ1-1; the D gene cannot be resolved reliably. Including cysteine and phenylalanine, the CDR3 has 13 amino acids. CDR3 DNA is the only sequence kept; it has 39 bases, read in frame from the first base. Per the germline V gene, MDHEN is the CDR1 and SYDVKM is the CDR2. V is reduced by 3 bases and J by 3 bases, leaving a spacing of 8 bases between them.